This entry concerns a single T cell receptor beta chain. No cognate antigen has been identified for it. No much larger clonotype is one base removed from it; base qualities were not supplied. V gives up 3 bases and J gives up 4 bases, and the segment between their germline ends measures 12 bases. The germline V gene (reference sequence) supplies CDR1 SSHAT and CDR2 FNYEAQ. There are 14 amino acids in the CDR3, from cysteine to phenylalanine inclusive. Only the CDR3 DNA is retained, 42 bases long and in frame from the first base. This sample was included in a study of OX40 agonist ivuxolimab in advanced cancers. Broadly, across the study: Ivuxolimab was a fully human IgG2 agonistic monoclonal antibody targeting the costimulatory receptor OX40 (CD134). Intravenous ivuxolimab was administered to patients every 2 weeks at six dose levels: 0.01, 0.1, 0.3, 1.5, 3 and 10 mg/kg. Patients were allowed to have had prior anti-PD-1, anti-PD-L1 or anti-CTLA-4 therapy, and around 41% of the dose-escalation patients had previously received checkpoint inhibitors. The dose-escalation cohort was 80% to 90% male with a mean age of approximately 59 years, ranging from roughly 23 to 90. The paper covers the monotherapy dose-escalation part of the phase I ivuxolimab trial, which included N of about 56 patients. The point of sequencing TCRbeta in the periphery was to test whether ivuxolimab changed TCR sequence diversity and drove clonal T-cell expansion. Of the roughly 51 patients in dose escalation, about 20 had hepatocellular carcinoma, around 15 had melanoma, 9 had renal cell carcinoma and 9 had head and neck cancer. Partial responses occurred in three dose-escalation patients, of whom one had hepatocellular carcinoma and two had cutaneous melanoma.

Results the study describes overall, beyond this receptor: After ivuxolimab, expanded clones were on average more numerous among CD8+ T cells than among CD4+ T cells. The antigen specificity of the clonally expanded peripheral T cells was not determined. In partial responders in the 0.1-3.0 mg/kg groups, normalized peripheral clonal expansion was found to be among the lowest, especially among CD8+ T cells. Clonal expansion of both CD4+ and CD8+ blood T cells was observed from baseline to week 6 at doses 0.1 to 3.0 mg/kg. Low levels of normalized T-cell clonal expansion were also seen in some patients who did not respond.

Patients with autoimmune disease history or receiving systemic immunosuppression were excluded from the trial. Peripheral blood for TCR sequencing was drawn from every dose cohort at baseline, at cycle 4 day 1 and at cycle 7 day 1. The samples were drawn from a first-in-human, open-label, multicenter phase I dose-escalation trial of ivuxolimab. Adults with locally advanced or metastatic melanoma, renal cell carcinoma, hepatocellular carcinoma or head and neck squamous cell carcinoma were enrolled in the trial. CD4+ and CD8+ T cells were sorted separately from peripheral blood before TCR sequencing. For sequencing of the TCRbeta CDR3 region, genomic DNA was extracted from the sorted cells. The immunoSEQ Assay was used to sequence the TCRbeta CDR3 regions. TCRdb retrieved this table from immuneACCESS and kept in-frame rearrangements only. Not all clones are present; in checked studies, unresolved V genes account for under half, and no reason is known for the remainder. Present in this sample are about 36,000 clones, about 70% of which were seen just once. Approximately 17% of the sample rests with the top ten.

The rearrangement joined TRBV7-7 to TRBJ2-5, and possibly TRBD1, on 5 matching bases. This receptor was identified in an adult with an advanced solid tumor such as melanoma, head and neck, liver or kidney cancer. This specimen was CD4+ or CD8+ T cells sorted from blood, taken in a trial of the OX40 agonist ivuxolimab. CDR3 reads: CASSFGHVRETQYF. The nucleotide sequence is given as TGTGCCAGCAGCTTCGGACATGTACGAGAGACCCAGTACTTC.